The present T cell receptor beta chain was sequenced within a study of T cells in narcolepsy. The CDR3 covers 15 residues. The ends lost 4 bases at V and 2 bases at J; junction bases unmatched: 6. Germline V CDR1 and CDR2: MNHEY, SMNVEV (reference sequence). This table comes from immunoSEQ multiplex PCR, and its TCRdb copy is limited to in-frame clones, with some not included. The sample shows tens of thousands of clones, roughly four fifths of them seen only once. The source of this sequence is a human donor with narcolepsy. The rearrangement joins TRBV27 to TRBJ1-2; 8 bases line up with TRBD1. The material sequenced was CD45RA- memory CD4+ T cells from PBMCs. CDR3 in amino acids: CASSSGQGWNYGYTF. The DNA for the CDR3 is TGTGCCAGCAGTTCCGGACAGGGTTGGAACTATGGCTACACCTTC.